This T cell receptor (beta chain) appears in the sequencing data of a study of CD8 T cells in Susac syndrome. Patients having Susac syndrome satisfied recently defined diagnostic criteria for definite or probable disease. TEMRA cells were enriched by FACS, while CD8+ and CD4+ T cells were obtained through a negative isolation that was performed magnetically. RNA totalling roughly 0.45 to 1 ug underwent reverse transcription with random hexamers. One entry per CDR3 protein results from TCRdb running MiXCR on the immunoSEQ multiplex PCR reads. The repertoire has around 81,000 distinct CDR3 sequences, 94% of them found once; the top ten carry approximately 0.92%. Per the germline V gene, CDR1 is SEHNR and CDR2 is FQNEAQ (reference sequence). Trimming took 7 bases from V and 6 from J, leaving 14 bases between them. The CDR3 runs to 13 residues.

The sequence derives from a human donor with Susac syndrome. The sample taken for sequencing was CD8+ T cells from PBMCs. The rearrangement links TRBV7-9 to TRBJ2-3; no clear D. CDR3 protein: CASIPPAQDTQYF. The CDR3 DNA sequence: TGTGCCAGCATCCCCCCCGCTCAGGATACGCAGTATTTT.